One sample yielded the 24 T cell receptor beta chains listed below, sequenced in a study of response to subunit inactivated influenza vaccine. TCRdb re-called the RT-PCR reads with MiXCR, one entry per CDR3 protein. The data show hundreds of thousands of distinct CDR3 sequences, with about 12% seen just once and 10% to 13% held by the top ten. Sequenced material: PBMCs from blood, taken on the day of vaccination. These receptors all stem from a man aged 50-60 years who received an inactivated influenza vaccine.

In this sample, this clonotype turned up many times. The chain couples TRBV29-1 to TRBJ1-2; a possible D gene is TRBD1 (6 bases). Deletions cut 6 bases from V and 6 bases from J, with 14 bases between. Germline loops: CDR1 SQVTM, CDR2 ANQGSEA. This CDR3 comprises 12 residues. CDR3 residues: CSVRVPGDGYTF. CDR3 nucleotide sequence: TGCAGCGTCCGAGTCCCAGGGGATGGCTACACCTTC.

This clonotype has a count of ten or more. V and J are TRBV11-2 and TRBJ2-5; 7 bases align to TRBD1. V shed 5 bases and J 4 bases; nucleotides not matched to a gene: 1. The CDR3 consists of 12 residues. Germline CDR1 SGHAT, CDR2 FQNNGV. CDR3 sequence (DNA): TGTGCCAGCAGCCACAGGGGAGAGACCCAGTACTTC. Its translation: CASSHRGETQYF.

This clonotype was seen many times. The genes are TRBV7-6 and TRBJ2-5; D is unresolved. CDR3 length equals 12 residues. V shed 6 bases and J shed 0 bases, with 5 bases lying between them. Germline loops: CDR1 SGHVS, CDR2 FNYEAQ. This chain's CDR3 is CASSRYQETQYF. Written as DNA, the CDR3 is TGTGCCAGCAGTAGATACCAAGAGACCCAGTACTTC.

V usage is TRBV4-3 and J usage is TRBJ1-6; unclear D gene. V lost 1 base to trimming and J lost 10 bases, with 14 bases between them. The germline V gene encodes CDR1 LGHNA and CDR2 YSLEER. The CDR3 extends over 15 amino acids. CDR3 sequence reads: CASSQVRSEWSPLHF. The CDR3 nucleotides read TGCGCCAGCAGCCAAGTTCGGAGCGAATGGTCACCCCTCCACTTT.

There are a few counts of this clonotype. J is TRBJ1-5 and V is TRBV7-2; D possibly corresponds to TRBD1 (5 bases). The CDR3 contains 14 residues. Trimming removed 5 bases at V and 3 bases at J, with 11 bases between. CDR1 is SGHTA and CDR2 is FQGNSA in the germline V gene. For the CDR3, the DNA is TGTGCCAGCAGCCGACAGCACGACAATCAGCCCCAGCATTTT. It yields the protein CASSRQHDNQPQHF.

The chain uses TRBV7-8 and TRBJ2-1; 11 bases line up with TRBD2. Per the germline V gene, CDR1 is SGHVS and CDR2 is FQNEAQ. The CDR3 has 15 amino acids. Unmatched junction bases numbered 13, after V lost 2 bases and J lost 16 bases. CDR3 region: CASSLRSSSGRSEFF. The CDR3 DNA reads TGTGCCAGCAGCTTACGTTCGTCTAGCGGGAGGTCGGAATTCTTC.

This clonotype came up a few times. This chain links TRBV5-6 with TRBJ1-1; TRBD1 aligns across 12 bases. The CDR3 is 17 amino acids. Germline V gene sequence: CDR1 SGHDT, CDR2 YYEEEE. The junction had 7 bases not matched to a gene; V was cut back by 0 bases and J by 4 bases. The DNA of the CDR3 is TGTGCCAGCAGCTTGGGCCCGGGACAGGGGGCCGTCACTGAAGCTTTCTTT. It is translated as CASSLGPGQGAVTEAFF.

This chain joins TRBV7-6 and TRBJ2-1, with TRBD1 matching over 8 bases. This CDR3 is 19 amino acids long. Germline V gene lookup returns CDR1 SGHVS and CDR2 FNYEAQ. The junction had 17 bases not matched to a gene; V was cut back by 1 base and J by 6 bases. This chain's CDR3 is CASSLVPRVGGDRFNEQFF. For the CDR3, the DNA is TGTGCCAGCAGCTTAGTTCCTCGGGTCGGTGGGGACAGGTTCAATGAGCAGTTCTTC.

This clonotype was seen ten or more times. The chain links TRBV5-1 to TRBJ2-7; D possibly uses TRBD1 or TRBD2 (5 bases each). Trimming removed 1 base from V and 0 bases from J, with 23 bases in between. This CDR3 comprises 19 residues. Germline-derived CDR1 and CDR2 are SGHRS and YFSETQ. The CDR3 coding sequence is TGCGCCAGCAGCTTGCCGGGCGGACCGGGACCCATTACCTCCTACGAGCAGTACTTC. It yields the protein CASSLPGGPGPITSYEQYF. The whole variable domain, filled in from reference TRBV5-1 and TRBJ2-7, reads KAGVTQTPRYLIKTRGQQVTLSCSPISGHRSVSWYQQTPGQGLQFLFEYFSETQRNKGNFPGRFSGRQFSNSRSEMNVSTLELGDSALYLCASSLPGGPGPITSYEQYFGPGTRLTVT.

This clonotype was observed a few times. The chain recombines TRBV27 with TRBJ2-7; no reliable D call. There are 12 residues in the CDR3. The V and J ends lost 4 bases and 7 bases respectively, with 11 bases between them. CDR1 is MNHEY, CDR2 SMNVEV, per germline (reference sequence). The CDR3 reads CASSSPVGEQYF. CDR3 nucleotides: TGTGCCAGCAGTTCCCCGGTCGGGGAGCAGTACTTC.

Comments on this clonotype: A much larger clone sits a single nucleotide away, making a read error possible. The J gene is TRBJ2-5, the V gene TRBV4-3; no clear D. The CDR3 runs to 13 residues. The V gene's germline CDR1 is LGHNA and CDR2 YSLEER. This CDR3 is CAISQAAQETQYF. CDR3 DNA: TGCGCCATCAGCCAGGCAGCCCAAGAGACCCAGTACTTC.

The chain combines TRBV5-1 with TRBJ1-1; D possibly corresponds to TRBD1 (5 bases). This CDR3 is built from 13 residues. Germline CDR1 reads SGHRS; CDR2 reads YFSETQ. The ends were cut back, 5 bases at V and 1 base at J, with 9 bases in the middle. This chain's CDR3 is CASRNTGNTEAFF. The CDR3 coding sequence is TGCGCCAGCAGGAACACAGGGAACACTGAAGCTTTCTTT.

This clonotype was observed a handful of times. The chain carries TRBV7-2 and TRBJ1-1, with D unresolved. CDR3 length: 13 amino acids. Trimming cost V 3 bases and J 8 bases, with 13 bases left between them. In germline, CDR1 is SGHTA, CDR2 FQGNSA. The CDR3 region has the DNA TGTGCCAGCAGCTTCGGGTATCAAGGGGAAGCTTTCTTT. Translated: CASSFGYQGEAFF.

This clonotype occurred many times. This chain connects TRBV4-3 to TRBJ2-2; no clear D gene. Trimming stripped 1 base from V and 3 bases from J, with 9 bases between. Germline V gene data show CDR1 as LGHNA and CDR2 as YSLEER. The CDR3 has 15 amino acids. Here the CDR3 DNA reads TGCGCCAGCAGCCAAGGGCTAGGGTACACCGGGGAGCTGTTTTTT. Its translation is CASSQGLGYTGELFF.

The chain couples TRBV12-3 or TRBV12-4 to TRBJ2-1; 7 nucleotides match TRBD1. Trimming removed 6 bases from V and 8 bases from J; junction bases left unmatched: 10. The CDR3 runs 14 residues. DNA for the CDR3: TGTGCCAGCAGCCCTTTCAAGGGGGCCGATGAGCAGTTCTTC. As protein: CASSPFKGADEQFF.

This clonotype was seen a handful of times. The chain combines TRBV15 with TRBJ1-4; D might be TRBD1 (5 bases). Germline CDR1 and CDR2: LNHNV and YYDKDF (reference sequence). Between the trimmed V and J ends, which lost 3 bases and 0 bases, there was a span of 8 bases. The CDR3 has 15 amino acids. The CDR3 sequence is CATSSGRATNEKLFF. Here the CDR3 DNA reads TGTGCCACCAGCAGTGGCAGGGCAACTAATGAAAAACTGTTTTTT. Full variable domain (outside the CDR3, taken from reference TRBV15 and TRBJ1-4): DAMVIQNPRYQVTQFGKPVTLSCSQTLNHNVMYWYQQKSSQAPKLLFHYYDKDFNNEADTPDNFQSRRPNTSFCFLDIRSPGLGDTAMYLCATSSGRATNEKLFFGSGTQLSVL.

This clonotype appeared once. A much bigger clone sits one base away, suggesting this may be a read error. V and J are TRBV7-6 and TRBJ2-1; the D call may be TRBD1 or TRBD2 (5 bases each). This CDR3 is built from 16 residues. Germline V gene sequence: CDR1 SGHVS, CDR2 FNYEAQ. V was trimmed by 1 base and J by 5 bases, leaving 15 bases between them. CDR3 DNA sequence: TGTGCCAGCAGCTTAGGGGGGTGGCTGGGGCACAATGAGCAGTTCTTC. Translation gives CASSLGGWLGHNEQFF.

The CDR3 nucleotides read TGTGCCAGCAGTCTAGCAGGCAGGGGCAGCAATGAGCAGTTCTTC. Its protein is CASSLAGRGSNEQFF. V gene TRBV27 combines with J gene TRBJ2-1; the D gene is possibly TRBD1 (6 bases). CDR3 length: 15 amino acids. Trimming removed 5 bases at V and 6 bases at J, with 17 bases between. Germline values: CDR1 MNHEY, CDR2 SMNVEV (reference sequence).

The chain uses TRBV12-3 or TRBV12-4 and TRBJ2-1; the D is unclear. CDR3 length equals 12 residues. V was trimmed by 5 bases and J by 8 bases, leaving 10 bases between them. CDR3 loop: CASSTLDDEQFF. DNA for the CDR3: TGTGCCAGCAGTACCCTTGACGATGAGCAGTTCTTC.

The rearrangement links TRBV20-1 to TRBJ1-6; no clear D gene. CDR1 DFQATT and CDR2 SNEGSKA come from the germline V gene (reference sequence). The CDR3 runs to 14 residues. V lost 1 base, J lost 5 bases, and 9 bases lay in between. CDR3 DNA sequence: TGCAGTGCTAGAGGGCCCGGAAATAATTCACCCCTCCACTTT. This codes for CSARGPGNNSPLHF.

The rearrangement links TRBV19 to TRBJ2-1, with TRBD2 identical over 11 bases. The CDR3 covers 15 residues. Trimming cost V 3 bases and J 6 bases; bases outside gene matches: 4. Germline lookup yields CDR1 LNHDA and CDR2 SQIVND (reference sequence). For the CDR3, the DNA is TGTGCCAGTAGTATTCGACTAGCGGGGTCCAATGAGCAGTTCTTC. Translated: CASSIRLAGSNEQFF.

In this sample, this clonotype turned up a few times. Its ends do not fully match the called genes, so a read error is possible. The CDR3 DNA reads TGTGCCAGCAGTGCGAACACCTATCGCTACACCTTC. The encoded protein is CASSANTYRYTF. The chain links TRBV2 to TRBJ1-2, with unresolved D. This CDR3 has 12 residues. Germline CDR1 reads SNHLY; CDR2 reads FYNNEI.

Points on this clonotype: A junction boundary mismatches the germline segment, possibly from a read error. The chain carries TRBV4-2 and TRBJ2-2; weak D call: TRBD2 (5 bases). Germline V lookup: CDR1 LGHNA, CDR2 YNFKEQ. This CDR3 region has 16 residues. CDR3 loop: CASSQERRTNTGELSF. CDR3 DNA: TGTGCCAGCAGCCAAGAACGGCGAACGAACACCGGGGAGCTGTCTTTT.

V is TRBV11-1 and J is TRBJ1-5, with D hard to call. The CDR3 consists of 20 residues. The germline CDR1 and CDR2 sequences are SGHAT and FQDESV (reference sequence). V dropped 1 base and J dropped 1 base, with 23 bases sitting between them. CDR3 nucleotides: TGTGCCAGCAGCTTAGGGGATCCGGTCTGGGAAAGTTTAAGCAATCAGCCCCAGCATTTT. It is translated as CASSLGDPVWESLSNQPQHF.